The 31 T cell receptor beta chains below were found in one sample sequenced in a study of vaccination effects on CD4 cells after COVID-19. The antigens these receptors bind are not known. Only in-frame clones appear in the TCRdb table, and some are missing; sequencing was by immunoSEQ multiplex PCR. Among nearly 30,000 clones, roughly four fifths were seen once, and the ten largest hold about a sixth. ViraFEST assay sequencing came after antigen-specific CD4+ T cells were expanded with viral peptide pools. Culture lasted roughly 9 days before CD4+ T cell isolation. As their vaccination, participants received two doses of either BNT162b2 or mRNA-1273. The source material was CD4+ T cells from PBMCs cultured with HCoV-OC43 spike peptides, sampled after COVID-19 vaccination. As for subset: HCoV-OC43 spike overlapping peptide pool stimulation. These TCRs come from a human donor who received a COVID-19 vaccine.

The chain uses TRBV3-1 (or the pseudogene TRBV3-2) and TRBJ1-4; no clear D. The CDR3 loop spans 14 amino acids. V was trimmed by 2 bases and J by 8 bases, leaving 12 bases between them. Germline-derived CDR1 and CDR2 are LGHDT and YNNKEL (reference sequence). In DNA form, the CDR3 reads TGTGCCAGCAGCCAATATGAGGGCGGGGAAAAACTGTTTTTT. This sequence encodes CASSQYEGGEKLFF.

The chain combines TRBV2 with TRBJ2-3; a weak D match, TRBD2 (5 bases). Looked up from germline, CDR1 is SNHLY and CDR2 is FYNNEI. This CDR3 region has 13 residues. V lost 5 bases and J lost 4, with 10 bases in between. DNA of the CDR3: TGTGCCAGCAGTAAAGAACTAGCAGATACGCAGTATTTT. Protein sequence: CASSKELADTQYF.

The chain combines TRBV11-2 with TRBJ1-5, with no clear D. This CDR3 spans 13 amino acids. Between the trimmed V and J ends, which lost 5 bases and 7 bases, there was a span of 12 bases. Germline CDR1 reads SGHAT; CDR2 reads FQNNGV. DNA of the CDR3: TGTGCCAGCAGCCCCGGCGGGCGCCAGCCCCAGCATTTT. This codes for CASSPGGRQPQHF.

The chain carries TRBV30 and TRBJ2-1; 11 bases agree with TRBD2. Per germline, CDR1 GTSNPN and CDR2 SVGIG (reference sequence). Unmatched junction bases numbered 5, after V lost 0 bases and J lost 4 bases. The CDR3 has 16 amino acids. The CDR3 nucleotides read TGTGCCTGGAGTGTTAGGGCTAGCGGGGGGTACAATGAGCAGTTCTTC. Amino acids: CAWSVRASGGYNEQFF.

The chain recombines TRBV18 with TRBJ2-7; 7 bases agree with TRBD1. The junction had 8 bases not matched to a gene; V was cut back by 0 bases and J by 0 bases. CDR1 KGHSH and CDR2 LQKENI come from the germline V gene. This CDR3 has 17 amino acids. DNA of the CDR3: TGTGCCAGCTCACCACCCAATCAGGGACAGCTCTCCTACGAGCAGTACTTC. Amino acid sequence: CASSPPNQGQLSYEQYF.

The chain uses TRBV5-4 and TRBJ1-1; D call uncertain. V gave up 4 bases and J gave up 1 base, with 17 bases separating them. This CDR3 has 16 residues. Germline lookup yields CDR1 SGHNT and CDR2 YYREEE (reference sequence). CDR3 DNA sequence: TGTGCCAGCAGCCCATCCGTGACGGGTCAGAACACTGAAGCTTTCTTT. Protein sequence: CASSPSVTGQNTEAFF.

Only one count was recorded for this clone. The CDR3 coding sequence is TGCGCCAGCAACCCGTCGGATGACCCAGGAAACACCATATATTTT. Translation: CASNPSDDPGNTIYF. The V and J genes are TRBV5-1 and TRBJ1-3; D ambiguous. V was cut by 6 bases and J by 4 bases, with 17 bases left in between. CDR1 SGHRS and CDR2 YFSETQ come from the germline V gene. The CDR3 has 15 residues.

This clone was recorded a few times. V and J are TRBV2 and TRBJ2-5, with 12 nucleotides matching TRBD1. In germline, CDR1 is SNHLY, CDR2 FYNNEI. V shed 5 bases and J 5 bases; nucleotides not matched to a gene: 6. The CDR3 covers 15 residues. CDR3 sequence reads: CASSSGQGAYETQYF. CDR3 DNA sequence: TGTGCCAGCAGTTCGGGACAGGGGGCCTATGAGACCCAGTACTTC. Together with reference TRBV2 and TRBJ2-5, the CDR3 gives the full variable domain: EPEVTQTPSHQVTQMGQEVILRCVPISNHLYFYWYRQILGQKVEFLVSFYNNEISEKSEIFDDQFSVERPDGSNFTLKIRSTKLEDSAMYFCASSSGQGAYETQYFGPGTRLLVL.

The chain recombines TRBV5-1 with TRBJ2-5; D possibly matches TRBD1 or TRBD2 (5 bases each). The CDR3 sequence is 13 residues long. Germline loops: CDR1 SGHRS, CDR2 YFSETQ. V lost 3 bases to trimming and J lost 5 bases, with 11 bases between them. The CDR3 spells CASSSGRIETQYF. Here the CDR3 DNA reads TGCGCCAGCAGCTCGGGACGGATTGAGACCCAGTACTTC.

The chain recombines TRBV18 with TRBJ1-2; no firm D call. CDR3 length equals 14 residues. Germline-derived CDR1 and CDR2 are KGHSH and LQKENI. Trimming stripped 3 bases from V and 4 bases from J, with 12 bases between. The CDR3 nucleotides read TGTGCCAGCTCACCGGTGGAGGGCGGCTATGGCTACACCTTC. Protein product: CASSPVEGGYGYTF.

The gene calls are TRBV11-3 and TRBJ2-1; no clear D gene. Germline V gene lookup returns CDR1 SGHNT and CDR2 YENEEA. The CDR3 extends over 13 amino acids. The V gene lost 3 bases and the J gene lost 4 bases, with 7 bases spanning the gap. The CDR3 is CASSLAYYNEQFF. CDR3 in DNA: TGTGCCAGCAGCTTGGCGTATTACAATGAGCAGTTCTTC.

The chain employs TRBV5-1 and TRBJ1-6; TRBD1 matches at 9 bases. With 0 bases clipped from V and 4 bases from J, the junction kept 8 bases outside the gene matches. The CDR3 has 18 residues. Per germline, CDR1 SGHRS and CDR2 YFSETQ. The CDR3 DNA sequence: TGCGCCAGCAGCTTGGAGGACAGGGGAAGGGGTTATAATTCACCCCTCCACTTT. This translates into CASSLEDRGRGYNSPLHF.

The rearrangement uses TRBV7-9 and TRBJ1-4, with 9 bases that match TRBD1. Trimming cost V 1 base and J 2 bases; bases outside gene matches: 2. The CDR3 runs 16 residues. The germline gives CDR1 SEHNR, CDR2 FQNEAQ (reference sequence). The CDR3 region is CASSLGDRGTNEKLFF. CDR3 sequence (DNA): TGTGCCAGCAGCTTAGGCGACAGGGGGACTAATGAAAAACTGTTTTTT. The variable domain in full, completed from reference TRBV7-9 and TRBJ1-4, reads DTGVSQNPRHKITKRGQNVTFRCDPISEHNRLYWYRQTLGQGPEFLTYFQNEAQLEKSRLLSDRFSAERPKGSFSTLEIQRTEQGDSAMYLCASSLGDRGTNEKLFFGSGTQLSVL.

The gene calls are TRBV18 and TRBJ2-7; D gene unclear. CDR1 is KGHSH and CDR2 is LQKENI in the germline V gene. Trimming left V 3 bases short and J 2 bases short, with 8 bases between. CDR3 length: 13 residues. CDR3 sequence (DNA): TGTGCCAGCTCACCCGGAATCACCTACGAGCAGTACTTC. This translates into CASSPGITYEQYF. The full variable domain, with the rest looked up from reference TRBV18 and TRBJ2-7, is NAGVMQNPRHLVRRRGQEARLRCSPMKGHSHVYWYRQLPEEGLKFMVYLQKENIIDESGMPKERFSAEFPKEGPSILRIQQVVRGDSAAYFCASSPGITYEQYFGPGTRLTVT.

The rearrangement joins TRBV14 to TRBJ1-6, with D possibly matching TRBD1 (5 bases). CDR1 SGHDN and CDR2 FVKESK come from the germline V gene. The CDR3 length is 16 residues. Trimming removed 4 bases from V and 2 bases from J, with 12 bases in between. The CDR3 coding sequence is TGTGCCAGCAGCCCAGGGTTCAGTGCCTATAATTCACCCCTCCACTTT. As protein: CASSPGFSAYNSPLHF.

The gene calls are TRBV30 and TRBJ2-7; 11 bases agree with TRBD1. Per germline, CDR1 GTSNPN and CDR2 SVGIG (reference sequence). The CDR3 loop spans 16 amino acids. Germline trimming cut 3 bases from V and 6 bases from J; bases unmatched to any gene: 13. CDR3 residues: CAWRHTPGQGGREQYF. The DNA for the CDR3 is TGTGCCTGGAGACACACGCCGGGACAGGGGGGGCGCGAGCAGTACTTC.

A few counts support this clone. V and J are TRBV5-1 and TRBJ2-5, with D unresolved. V shed 2 bases and J shed 2 bases, with 7 bases lying between them. CDR1 and CDR2 (germline): SGHRS, YFSETQ. The CDR3 length is 13 residues. CDR3 region: CASSLGFQETQYF. CDR3 DNA sequence: TGCGCCAGCAGCTTAGGATTTCAAGAGACCCAGTACTTC.

This clone was counted a single time. This chain links TRBV7-2 with TRBJ2-5; 7 bases agree with TRBD1. V trimming: 6 bases; J trimming: 4 bases; junction bases outside the gene matches: 20. Germline-derived CDR1 and CDR2 are SGHTA and FQGNSA. The CDR3 runs 18 residues. This chain's CDR3 is CASRPGAGTAVFLETQYF. The CDR3, as DNA: TGTGCCAGCAGACCTGGAGCCGGGACAGCGGTATTTTTAGAGACCCAGTACTTC.

The chain carries TRBV7-9 and TRBJ1-1; D ambiguous. This CDR3 spans 14 amino acids. CDR1 and CDR2 from the germline V gene are SEHNR and FQNEAQ (reference sequence). With 5 bases removed from V and 4 bases from J, the gap between germline ends came to 14 bases. In DNA form, the CDR3 reads TGTGCCAGCAGCAGTCGCGGGCCTGGCACTGAAGCTTTCTTT. The encoded protein is CASSSRGPGTEAFF.

V usage is TRBV19 and J usage is TRBJ2-7, with D hard to call. V dropped 5 bases and J dropped 0 bases, with 8 bases sitting between them. The CDR3 runs 13 residues. Germline CDR1 and CDR2: LNHDA and SQIVND (reference sequence). The CDR3: CASSPASSYEQYF. The DNA of the CDR3 is TGTGCCAGTAGTCCGGCGAGCTCCTACGAGCAGTACTTC.

The chain employs TRBV9 and TRBJ1-2; D possibly corresponds to TRBD1 (6 bases). This CDR3 is built from 14 residues. The V end was cut by 4 bases, the J end by 4 bases, with 14 bases between. Germline-derived CDR1 and CDR2 are SGDLS and YYNGEE. The CDR3 sequence is CASSSQRDTYGYTF. CDR3 nucleotide sequence: TGTGCCAGCAGCTCCCAGCGGGACACCTATGGCTACACCTTC.

This sequence joins TRBV7-2 and TRBJ1-4; the D gene is possibly TRBD1 (5 bases). The CDR3 has 17 amino acids. V was shortened by 2 bases and J by 4 bases, with 17 bases between the two germline ends. CDR1 and CDR2 from the germline V gene are SGHTA and FQGNSA. For the CDR3, the DNA is TGTGCCAGCAGCTTAAGACTTCAGGGCGGTAATAATGAAAAACTGTTTTTT. Protein product: CASSLRLQGGNNEKLFF.

The V call is TRBV2, the J call TRBJ2-4, with 9 bases identical to TRBD1. Germline loops: CDR1 SNHLY, CDR2 FYNNEI. The CDR3 totals 16 residues. The ends lost 4 bases at V and 0 bases at J; junction bases unmatched: 4. CDR3 region: CASSVGTGLAKNIQYF. In nucleotides, the CDR3 is TGTGCCAGCAGTGTCGGGACAGGGTTAGCCAAAAACATTCAGTACTTC.

This chain links TRBV4-1 with TRBJ1-3; TRBD1 aligns across 9 bases. This CDR3 spans 15 amino acids. In germline, CDR1 is MGHRA, CDR2 YSYEKL. J was trimmed by 11 bases and V by 0 bases; bases with no gene match: 8. The DNA of the CDR3 is TGCGCCAGCAGCCAAGATAACAGGGGGCTAGGCTCCATATATTTT. Translated, it gives CASSQDNRGLGSIYF.

The rearrangement uses TRBV23-1 and TRBJ2-7; D is possibly TRBD2 (7 bases). Being an ORF, TRBV23-1 has a function that is uncertain. The CDR3 extends over 16 amino acids. The V gene lost 4 bases and the J gene lost 3 bases, with 19 bases spanning the gap. The CDR3 region is CASSRARGANDYEQYF. Written as DNA, the CDR3 is TGCGCCAGCAGTCGAGCACGGGGGGCAAACGACTACGAGCAGTACTTC.

V gene TRBV29-1 combines with J gene TRBJ1-1; D is undetermined. V lost 4 bases and J lost 0, with 6 bases in between. The CDR3 is made up of 12 amino acids. The germline V gene has CDR1 SQVTM and CDR2 ANQGSEA. The CDR3 spells CSVGRMNTEAFF. In DNA form, the CDR3 reads TGCAGCGTTGGACGTATGAACACTGAAGCTTTCTTT.

The chain carries TRBV13 and TRBJ1-1; D not certain. The CDR3 loop spans 14 amino acids. Germline CDR1 and CDR2: PRHDT and FYEKMQ (reference sequence). V dropped 4 bases and J dropped 4 bases, with 13 bases sitting between them. The CDR3 is CASSSGRMGTEAFF. The CDR3 DNA sequence: TGTGCCAGCAGCTCAGGCCGAATGGGCACTGAAGCTTTCTTT.

This clone was observed a few times. This chain links TRBV19 with TRBJ2-5; the match to TRBD1 covers 10 bases. CDR3 length: 15 residues. Losses at the gene ends were 6 bases for V and 4 bases for J; bases not matched to a gene: 8. Germline CDR1 reads LNHDA; CDR2 reads SQIVND (reference sequence). The CDR3 DNA reads TGTGCCAGTAGGTCAGGACAGGGGGTTGTAGAGACCCAGTACTTC. It yields the protein CASRSGQGVVETQYF. The full variable domain, with the rest looked up from reference TRBV19 and TRBJ2-5, is DGGITQSPKYLFRKEGQNVTLSCEQNLNHDAMYWYRQDPGQGLRLIYYSQIVNDFQKGDIAEGYSVSREKKESFPLTVTSAQKNPTAFYLCASRSGQGVVETQYFGPGTRLLVL.

This chain uses TRBV4-2 with TRBJ2-5; 11 nucleotides line up with TRBD2. After removal of 3 bases from V and 1 base from J, the junction contained 16 bases not matched to a gene. Germline CDR1 is LGHNA and CDR2 is YNFKEQ. CDR3 size: 20 residues. In DNA, the CDR3 is TGTGCCAGCAGCCACCCCCTGGGGCTGACTAGCGGGAAAATCCAAGAGACCCAGTACTTC. Translated, it gives CASSHPLGLTSGKIQETQYF.

Remarks on this clone: At one end, the junction sequence differs from germline, possibly due to a read error. The V gene is TRBV3-1 (or the pseudogene TRBV3-2), the J gene TRBJ1-2, with 11 bases identical to TRBD1. Germline V gene data show CDR1 as LGHDT and CDR2 as YNNKEL (reference sequence). The CDR3 loop spans 12 amino acids. Here the CDR3 DNA reads TGTGCCAGCAGCGTCGGGACAGGGGGGGGCTTCTTC. Its protein is CASSVGTGGGFF.

The rearrangement links TRBV5-4 to TRBJ2-7, with D tentatively TRBD2 (7 bases). The CDR3 loop spans 13 amino acids. The germline gives CDR1 SGHNT, CDR2 YYREEE (reference sequence). Trimming removed 4 bases at V and 3 bases at J, with 11 bases between. The CDR3 DNA reads TGTGCCAGCAGCAGGGGGGGGGACTACGAGCAGTACTTC. Its translation: CASSRGGDYEQYF.